These 18 T cell receptor beta chains were sequenced from one sample in a study of blood T cell repertoires in COVID-19. Some clones are missing from TCRdb's copy, which holds only in-frame ones; the method was immunoSEQ multiplex PCR. The sample includes under 150,000 clones, roughly four fifths of them seen just once. The material sequenced was PBMCs or T cells enriched from blood (not recorded which). These receptors all stem from a man aged 25 to 45 who had recovered from COVID-19.

The V gene is TRBV24-1, the J gene TRBJ2-1; 10 bases are shared with TRBD1. The CDR3 extends over 13 amino acids. The junction had 1 base not matched to a gene; V was cut back by 5 bases and J by 7 bases. Germline V gene data show CDR1 as KGHDR and CDR2 as SFDVKD. The chain's CDR3 is CATSGTGGNEQFF. CDR3 DNA: TGTGCCACCAGTGGGACAGGGGGGAATGAGCAGTTCTTC.

This clone was found once. The chain has TRBV10-3 and TRBJ1-5; D possibly corresponds to TRBD1 (5 bases). The CDR3 loop spans 15 amino acids. The V gene's germline CDR1 is ENHRY and CDR2 SYGVKD. V was clipped by 2 bases and J by 2 bases, with 10 bases between them. CDR3 region: CAISEGGTGNQPQHF. CDR3 sequence (DNA): TGTGCCATCAGTGAGGGAGGGACTGGCAATCAGCCCCAGCATTTT.

This chain joins TRBV2 and TRBJ1-2; 7 nucleotides agree with TRBD1. From germline, CDR1 is SNHLY and CDR2 FYNNEI. V dropped 6 bases and J dropped 2; count of bases not matched to a gene: 12. The length of the CDR3 is 16 residues. The CDR3 nucleotides are TGTGCCAGCAGCGCTTTCACCGGGACAGAGAACTATGGCTACACCTTC. This gives the protein CASSAFTGTENYGYTF.

The V gene is TRBV4-1, the J gene TRBJ2-1, with TRBD1 matching over 9 bases. Trimming took 3 bases from V and 9 from J; bases not matched to a gene: 6. CDR1 MGHRA and CDR2 YSYEKL come from the germline V gene. This CDR3 has 14 amino acids. The CDR3 sequence: CASSQDGQGSEQFF. CDR3 nucleotide sequence: TGCGCCAGCAGCCAGGACGGACAGGGGTCTGAGCAGTTCTTC.

The V gene is TRBV4-1, the J gene TRBJ2-1; D may be TRBD2 (6 bases). The CDR3 covers 15 residues. V gave up 5 bases and J gave up 7 bases, with 18 bases separating them. Germline loops: CDR1 MGHRA, CDR2 YSYEKL. The CDR3 here is CASSFLGLGINEQFF. CDR3 DNA sequence: TGCGCCAGCAGCTTCTTGGGACTGGGCATAAATGAGCAGTTCTTC.

The V and J genes are TRBV5-1 and TRBJ1-2, with D possibly TRBD1 on 6 matching bases. Germline V gives CDR1 SGHRS, CDR2 YFSETQ. V lost 3 bases to trimming and J lost 4 bases, with 10 bases between them. The CDR3 length is 13 residues. The CDR3: CASSSGQSYGYTF. The CDR3, as DNA: TGCGCCAGCAGCTCGGGACAATCCTATGGCTACACCTTC.

This clone was recorded once. This sequence joins TRBV11-2 and TRBJ1-6; 7 bases fit TRBD1. J was trimmed by 7 bases and V by 4 bases; bases with no gene match: 10. Germline loops: CDR1 SGHAT, CDR2 FQNNGV. The CDR3 has 16 amino acids. The DNA for the CDR3 is TGTGCCAGCAGCTCCATCCGACAGGGTAGAAATTCACCCCTCCACTTT. It codes for CASSSIRQGRNSPLHF.

This chain connects TRBV10-3 to TRBJ1-5; 10 bases are shared with TRBD1. The CDR3 contains 14 residues. From germline, CDR1 is ENHRY and CDR2 SYGVKD. J lost 5 bases, V lost 3 bases, and 1 base had no gene match. The CDR3 spells CAISEGQGDQPQHF. The CDR3 DNA reads TGTGCCATCAGTGAAGGACAGGGGGATCAGCCCCAGCATTTT.

CDR3 DNA: TGTGCCAGCAGCCCCCTGGGACTTAACACCGGGGAGCTGTTTTTT. As protein: CASSPLGLNTGELFF. The chain carries TRBV5-6 and TRBJ2-2; D might be TRBD2 (6 bases). This CDR3 is 15 amino acids long. Germline V gives CDR1 SGHDT, CDR2 YYEEEE. V was shortened by 4 bases and J by 2 bases, with 12 bases between the two germline ends.

The chain links TRBV3-1 (or the pseudogene TRBV3-2) to TRBJ1-1; D may be TRBD1 (5 bases). From germline, CDR1 is LGHDT and CDR2 YNNKEL (reference sequence). The CDR3 loop spans 15 amino acids. Trimming pared 4 bases from V and 3 bases from J, leaving 15 bases between. Written as DNA, the CDR3 is TGTGCCAGCAGCCCGCTGAGTGGGGGGTACACTGAAGCTTTCTTT. This translates into CASSPLSGGYTEAFF.

The rearrangement joins TRBV5-1 to TRBJ2-1, with 9 positions matching TRBD1. In germline, CDR1 is SGHRS, CDR2 YFSETQ. The CDR3 is 15 amino acids. V shed 4 bases, J shed 4 bases, and the junction held 6 bases outside the gene matches. Written as DNA, the CDR3 is TGCGCCAGCAGCGAGGGACAGGGAACGTACAATGAGCAGTTCTTC. Encoded protein: CASSEGQGTYNEQFF. Full variable domain (rest looked up from reference TRBV5-1 and TRBJ2-1): KAGVTQTPRYLIKTRGQQVTLSCSPISGHRSVSWYQQTPGQGLQFLFEYFSETQRNKGNFPGRFSGRQFSNSRSEMNVSTLELGDSALYLCASSEGQGTYNEQFFGPGTRLTVL.

The J gene is TRBJ2-1, the V gene TRBV10-3; the match to TRBD2 covers 10 bases. This CDR3 has 20 amino acids. Germline V gene data show CDR1 as ENHRY and CDR2 as SYGVKD. Trimming took 9 bases from V and 0 from J; bases not matched to a gene: 20. As DNA, the CDR3 is TGTGCCATAGTAAAGGGACTAGCGAAGAGGAGGAGGAGCTCCTACAATGAGCAGTTCTTC. Translation: CAIVKGLAKRRRSSYNEQFF.

This chain links TRBV30 with TRBJ2-1; TRBD1 aligns across 8 bases. After removal of 2 bases from V and 6 bases from J, the junction contained 3 bases not matched to a gene. Per the germline V gene, CDR1 is GTSNPN and CDR2 is SVGIG (reference sequence). The CDR3 runs 13 residues. The DNA for the CDR3 is TGTGCCTGGAGTTCGGACAGGGTCAATGAGCAGTTCTTC. Its protein is CAWSSDRVNEQFF.

The rearrangement links TRBV6-5 to TRBJ1-2; the D gene is possibly TRBD1 (6 bases). Per the germline V gene, CDR1 is MNHEY and CDR2 is SVGAGI. CDR3 length equals 15 residues. The V end lost 10 bases, the J end lost 5 bases, and 23 bases lay between the germline ends. CDR3 region: CATRRGGEGEYGYTF. DNA of the CDR3: TGTGCCACCCGGAGAGGGGGGGAAGGAGAATATGGCTACACCTTC.

The chain recombines TRBV14 with TRBJ2-5; no clear D gene. CDR3 size: 12 residues. With 1 base removed from V and 7 bases from J, the gap between germline ends came to 7 bases. CDR1 and CDR2 from the germline V gene are SGHDN and FVKESK. CDR3 residues: CASSQGPGTQYF. In DNA form, the CDR3 reads TGTGCCAGCAGCCAAGGTCCGGGGACCCAGTACTTC.

This chain joins TRBV5-6 and TRBJ1-5; TRBD1 aligns across 7 bases. The V segment lost 2 bases and the J segment 0 bases; nucleotides outside the gene matches: 11. In germline, CDR1 is SGHDT, CDR2 YYEEEE. CDR3 length equals 18 residues. In DNA, the CDR3 is TGTGCCAGCAGCTTCGGGCAGGGGGGTTTCTATAGCAATCAGCCCCAGCATTTT. Translated: CASSFGQGGFYSNQPQHF.

The chain couples TRBV4-1 to TRBJ2-3; 7 bases match TRBD2. The CDR3 is made up of 15 amino acids. Unmatched junction bases numbered 13, after V lost 3 bases and J lost 10 bases. Germline loops: CDR1 MGHRA, CDR2 YSYEKL. The CDR3 loop is CASSQDTSARIAQYF. CDR3 nucleotides: TGCGCCAGCAGCCAGGACACTAGCGCGCGAATCGCGCAGTATTTT.

This clone was recorded only once. The chain joins TRBV3-1 (or the pseudogene TRBV3-2) to TRBJ1-6; TRBD1 matches at 7 bases. This CDR3 has 16 residues. Germline-derived CDR1 and CDR2 are LGHDT and YNNKEL (reference sequence). V lost 2 bases to trimming and J lost 10 bases; unmatched junction nucleotides: 11. In nucleotides, the CDR3 is TGTGCCAGCAGCCAACAAACCGGACAGGTTGGGTCACCCCTCCACTTT. Its translation is CASSQQTGQVGSPLHF.